The 26 T cell receptor beta chains reported below all come from one sample, sequenced in a study of identical twins. TCRdb independently ran MiXCR on the 5' RACE reads; one entry per CDR3 protein. The data contain approximately 1.8 million distinct CDR3 sequences, about 30% of them seen just once; the ten biggest clones take up less than 0.35%. The specimen was cord blood. The receptors derive from a newborn girl in good health.

As to this clonotype: The final CDR3 position lacks the conserved phenylalanine or tryptophan, pointing to a likely read error. In DNA, the CDR3 is TGTGCCACCAGTGATCCAGGGTTTAACACCGGGGAGCTGTTTCTT. Translating it yields CATSDPGFNTGELFL. This chain connects TRBV24-1 to TRBJ2-2; TRBD1 might be the D (5 bases). V was clipped by 3 bases and J by 2 bases, with 9 bases between them. The CDR3 length is 15 residues. Germline V gives CDR1 KGHDR, CDR2 SFDVKD.

The chain recombines TRBV11-2 with TRBJ2-7; 9 bases fit TRBD2. The germline V gene has CDR1 SGHAT and CDR2 FQNNGV. V lost 5 bases, J lost 3 bases, and 8 bases stayed unmatched. This CDR3 is built from 15 residues. This chain's CDR3 is CASSPIAGEGYEQYF. CDR3 in DNA: TGTGCCAGCAGCCCGATAGCGGGAGAGGGCTACGAGCAGTACTTC.

This chain uses TRBV29-1 with TRBJ2-4, with 7 bases lining up with TRBD1. The DNA matches TRBJ2-7 better at its end, which makes the J call doubtful. The CDR3 is made up of 14 amino acids. Per the germline V gene, CDR1 is SQVTM and CDR2 is ANQGSEA. The CDR3 nucleotides are TGCAGCGCCTACAACCGGGACAGAGGTGACGAGCAGTACTTC. Translated, it gives CSAYNRDRGDEQYF.

This clonotype was seen a few times. The chain has TRBV10-3 and TRBJ2-4, with 12 bases lining up with TRBD2. The assigned J gene may be wrong: the sequence end matches TRBJ2-7 better. In germline, CDR1 is ENHRY, CDR2 SYGVKD. This CDR3 spans 18 amino acids. CDR3 region: CAISGPRLAGGLVYEQYF. CDR3 nucleotides: TGTGCCATCAGTGGCCCTCGGCTAGCGGGAGGGCTCGTATACGAGCAGTACTTC.

The gene calls are TRBV27 and TRBJ1-1; D gene uncertain. The CDR3 has 15 residues. Per the germline V gene, CDR1 is MNHEY and CDR2 is SMNVEV (reference sequence). The germline V and J ends were trimmed by 2 bases and 0 bases, with 10 bases remaining between them. The CDR3 DNA reads as TGTGCCAGCAGTTTACGTGGATTATTGAACACTGAAGCTTTCTTT. It is translated as CASSLRGLLNTEAFF.

The gene calls are TRBV12-3 or TRBV12-4 and TRBJ2-7; no reliable D call. The CDR3 runs 14 residues. V was pared by 3 bases and J by 2 bases, with 11 bases between. CDR3: CASSFQTATYEQYF. CDR3 bases: TGTGCCAGCAGTTTTCAAACAGCCACCTACGAGCAGTACTTC.

V and J are TRBV15 and TRBJ2-7; D is possibly TRBD1 or TRBD2 (5 bases each). Trimming removed 3 bases from V and 10 bases from J, with 13 bases in between. CDR3 length: 12 residues. In germline, CDR1 is LNHNV, CDR2 YYDKDF (reference sequence). DNA for the CDR3: TGTGCCACCAGCAGGGGGGTAGAGGCCCAGTACTTC. The encoded protein is CATSRGVEAQYF.

The J gene is TRBJ2-3, the V gene TRBV11-1; 7 bases are a match to TRBD1. The CDR3 is 14 amino acids. CDR1 SGHAT and CDR2 FQDESV come from the germline V gene (reference sequence). After removal of 4 bases from V and 4 bases from J, the junction contained 5 bases not matched to a gene. As DNA, the CDR3 is TGTGCCAGCAGCTCACAGGGGAAATCAGATACGCAGTATTTT. Translating it yields CASSSQGKSDTQYF.

The chain recombines TRBV12-3 or TRBV12-4 with TRBJ2-5; D might be TRBD1 (6 bases). The CDR3 covers 14 residues. V was pared by 5 bases and J by 3 bases, with 13 bases between. The CDR3 sequence is CASSPGQLKETQYF. CDR3 nucleotides: TGTGCCAGCAGTCCCGGACAGTTGAAAGAGACCCAGTACTTC.

The chain recombines TRBV11-2 with TRBJ2-1, with D unresolved. Germline CDR1 SGHAT, CDR2 FQNNGV. The CDR3 covers 14 residues. V gave up 5 bases and J gave up 1 base, with 9 bases separating them. CDR3 coding DNA: TGTGCCAGCAGCCACTTCGGGTCCTACAATGAGCAGTTCTTC. Protein sequence: CASSHFGSYNEQFF.

This clonotype was observed a handful of times. This chain uses TRBV3-1 with TRBJ1-2; D is unresolved. V was pared by 1 base and J by 9 bases, with 15 bases between. The CDR3 is made up of 14 amino acids. CDR1 is LGHDT and CDR2 is YNNKEL in the germline V gene (reference sequence). CDR3 coding DNA: TGTGCCAGCAGCCAAGGTGGTACGGAAAGGAGCTACACCTTC. It yields the protein CASSQGGTERSYTF.

CDR3 nucleotides: TGTGCCAGCAGCGTAGGAAAGACTAGCCTCCTCGCAGATACGCAGTATTTT. Its protein is CASSVGKTSLLADTQYF. The J gene is TRBJ2-3, the V gene TRBV9, with 7 positions matching TRBD2. With V trimmed by 0 bases and J by 4 bases, 11 bases remained unmatched. The CDR3 sequence is 17 residues long. The germline CDR1 and CDR2 sequences are SGDLS and YYNGEE.

J is TRBJ2-5 and V is TRBV7-2; the match to TRBD2 covers 14 bases. The germline V gene encodes CDR1 SGHTA and CDR2 FQGNSA. The CDR3 loop spans 16 amino acids. The V segment lost 5 bases and the J segment 11 bases; nucleotides outside the gene matches: 13. This CDR3 is CASSRRTSGRYNEQYF. CDR3 nucleotide sequence: TGTGCCAGCAGCCGTCGGACTAGCGGGAGGTACAATGAGCAGTACTTC.

V and J are TRBV20-1 and TRBJ2-4, with D possibly being TRBD1 (5 bases). V lost 7 bases and J lost 8, with 12 bases in between. There are 11 residues in the CDR3. Per the germline V gene, CDR1 is DFQATT and CDR2 is SNEGSKA (reference sequence). The CDR3 region is CSVRVQYIQYF. The CDR3 nucleotides read TGCAGTGTCAGGGTCCAATACATTCAGTACTTC.

A few counts support this clonotype. The V call is TRBV7-2, the J call TRBJ2-1; D call uncertain. Trimming stripped 3 bases from V and 5 bases from J, with 14 bases between. There are 15 residues in the CDR3. From germline, CDR1 is SGHTA and CDR2 FQGNSA. The CDR3 DNA follows: TGTGCCAGCAGCTTGGTGGGTACCTATCACAATGAGCAGTTCTTC. Translating it yields CASSLVGTYHNEQFF.

This clonotype was recorded a few times. This rearrangement joins TRBV20-1 to TRBJ2-7; TRBD2 agrees at 10 bases. Germline CDR1 reads DFQATT; CDR2 reads SNEGSKA (reference sequence). The J segment lost 0 bases and the V segment lost 2 bases, leaving 4 bases of the junction unmatched. This CDR3 has 15 amino acids. Written as DNA, the CDR3 is TGCAGTGCTAGATCTAGCGGGAGAAGCTCCTACGAGCAGTACTTC. Encoded protein: CSARSSGRSSYEQYF.

V and J are TRBV20-1 and TRBJ2-7; no clear D. This CDR3 has 16 amino acids. Germline CDR1 is DFQATT and CDR2 is SNEGSKA (reference sequence). V was pared by 2 bases and J by 7 bases, with 24 bases between. The CDR3 DNA sequence: TGCAGTGCTAGACCCCCTCGCGCCCCCTCCTACAATGAGCAGTACTTC. Encoded protein: CSARPPRAPSYNEQYF.

Only a few counts were recorded for this clonotype. The chain has TRBV20-1 and TRBJ2-7, with D unresolved. V was shortened by 1 base and J by 1 base, with 8 bases between the two germline ends. Germline CDR1 reads DFQATT; CDR2 reads SNEGSKA (reference sequence). The CDR3 totals 13 residues. CDR3 DNA sequence: TGCAGTGCTAGAGTTGGGCTGTCCTACGAGCAGTACTTC. Its protein product is CSARVGLSYEQYF.

This sequence joins TRBV5-4 and TRBJ2-1, with 8 nucleotides matching TRBD1. Trimming at V came to 4 bases and at J to 8 bases, leaving 11 bases not matched to a gene. Germline V gene sequence: CDR1 SGHNT, CDR2 YYREEE (reference sequence). The CDR3 is 15 amino acids. DNA for the CDR3: TGTGCCAGCAGCAACGCGGGACAGGTCATAGATGAGCAGTTCTTC. Its protein is CASSNAGQVIDEQFF.

The CDR3 coding sequence is TGTGCCAGCAGCGTAGGAGGTCTTATGAACACTGAAGCTTTCTTT. It encodes CASSVGGLMNTEAFF. The V and J genes are TRBV9 and TRBJ1-1; D not resolved. CDR1 is SGDLS, CDR2 YYNGEE, per germline. The CDR3 extends over 15 amino acids. V was pared by 0 bases and J by 0 bases, with 9 bases between.

The gene calls are TRBV6-5 and TRBJ2-3; D gene ambiguous. The CDR3 is 17 residues long. Germline CDR1 and CDR2: MNHEY and SVGAGI. V lost 2 bases to trimming and J lost 0 bases, with 15 bases between them. CDR3 DNA: TGTGCCAGCAGTTACGGAGCCCGAACCTATAGCACAGATACGCAGTATTTT. Its protein is CASSYGARTYSTDTQYF.

The V gene is TRBV19, the J gene TRBJ2-2, with 8 positions matching TRBD1. Germline CDR1 reads LNHDA; CDR2 reads SQIVND (reference sequence). CDR3 length equals 14 residues. With V trimmed by 3 bases and J by 5 bases, 2 bases remained unmatched. This CDR3 reads CASSITGGTGELFF. CDR3 nucleotides: TGTGCCAGTAGTATTACAGGGGGAACCGGGGAGCTGTTTTTT. Based on the CDR3 plus reference TRBV19 and TRBJ2-2, the full variable domain is DGGITQSPKYLFRKEGQNVTLSCEQNLNHDAMYWYRQDPGQGLRLIYYSQIVNDFQKGDIAEGYSVSREKKESFPLTVTSAQKNPTAFYLCASSITGGTGELFFGEGSRLTVL.

This clonotype was observed at least ten times. The rearrangement joins TRBV27 to TRBJ1-2; TRBD1 is a possible D gene (5 bases). CDR1 MNHEY and CDR2 SMNVEV come from the germline V gene (reference sequence). The CDR3 is made up of 15 amino acids. The ends were cut back, 3 bases at V and 4 bases at J, with 15 bases in the middle. The CDR3: CASSFNDRPFYGYTF. The CDR3 nucleotides read TGTGCCAGCAGTTTCAACGACAGACCCTTCTATGGCTACACCTTC.

This chain's CDR3 is CASSPVGSRGYNEQFF. CDR3 nucleotides: TGTGCCAGCAGCCCCGTAGGTTCTCGGGGTTACAATGAGCAGTTCTTC. The chain recombines TRBV7-9 with TRBJ2-1, with D maybe TRBD2 (5 bases). CDR3 length: 16 residues. Germline V gene sequence: CDR1 SEHNR, CDR2 FQNEAQ (reference sequence). Trimming removed 5 bases at V and 4 bases at J, with 18 bases between.

The chain has TRBV20-1 and TRBJ2-1; 7 bases are a match to TRBD1. The CDR3 covers 13 residues. Per germline, CDR1 DFQATT and CDR2 SNEGSKA (reference sequence). V was pared by 2 bases and J by 9 bases, with 7 bases of the junction left unmatched. CDR3 in DNA: TGCAGTGCTAGATGGCAACAGGGGCCTGAGCAGTTCTTC. Amino acid sequence: CSARWQQGPEQFF.

This chain joins TRBV20-1 and TRBJ2-1, with D unresolved. Trimming stripped 5 bases from V and 1 base from J, with 12 bases between. This CDR3 comprises 14 residues. CDR1 is DFQATT, CDR2 SNEGSKA, per germline (reference sequence). The CDR3 spells CSAPTIRSYNEQFF. CDR3 nucleotide sequence: TGCAGTGCTCCTACTATTAGATCCTACAATGAGCAGTTCTTC.